The entry below describes one TCR beta chain. This record comes from a study of blood T cell repertoires in COVID-19. Study information: Collection of acute and convalescent COVID-19 samples took place in the United States, Italy and Spain. T cells, B-cell-depleted T cells, or PBMCs provided the cDNA or gDNA that served as material.

Participants were aged about 18 to 95 years, lived in roughly 23 US areas, and enrolled virtually. Clinical history reported by participants formed the basis on which cohorts were assigned. V was pared by 9 bases and J by 2 bases, with 10 bases of the junction left unmatched. Germline CDR1 SNHLY, CDR2 FYNNEI. This CDR3 comprises 15 residues. The repertoire was sequenced with immunoSEQ multiplex PCR; TCRdb's copy has only in-frame clones and lacks some. The sample records about 240,000 clones, about 90% being singletons. Sequencing input: PBMCs or T cells enriched from blood (not recorded which). The chain combines TRBV2 with TRBJ1-1, with 9 bases that match TRBD1. This sequence originates from a woman aged 40-49 years with acute COVID-19. CDR3 DNA sequence: TGTGCCAGGCTCCGGGACAGGGAGGTTAACACTGAAGCTTTCTTT. Translating it yields CARLRDREVNTEAFF.